This T cell receptor beta chain was identified during a study of cytomegalovirus exposure and HLA in healthy donors. Trimming took 2 bases from V and 1 from J; bases not matched to a gene: 5. This CDR3 is 15 amino acids long. CDR1 is SGHDT, CDR2 YYEEEE, per germline. The PCR contained 60 Vbeta and 13 Jbeta primers. Produced via immunoSEQ multiplex PCR; TCRdb's table is partial and in-frame only. The table lists 57,000 or so clones, over 70% of them singletons. The clonotype was recovered from a man aged 50-59 years in good health and CMV-seropositive. The chain uses TRBV5-6 and TRBJ1-1, with 7 bases aligning to TRBD1. Sequencing was done on a sample of PBMCs. DNA of the CDR3: TGTGCCAGCAGCTTACAGGGGCGGGAGAACACTGAAGCTTTCTTT. It encodes CASSLQGRENTEAFF.